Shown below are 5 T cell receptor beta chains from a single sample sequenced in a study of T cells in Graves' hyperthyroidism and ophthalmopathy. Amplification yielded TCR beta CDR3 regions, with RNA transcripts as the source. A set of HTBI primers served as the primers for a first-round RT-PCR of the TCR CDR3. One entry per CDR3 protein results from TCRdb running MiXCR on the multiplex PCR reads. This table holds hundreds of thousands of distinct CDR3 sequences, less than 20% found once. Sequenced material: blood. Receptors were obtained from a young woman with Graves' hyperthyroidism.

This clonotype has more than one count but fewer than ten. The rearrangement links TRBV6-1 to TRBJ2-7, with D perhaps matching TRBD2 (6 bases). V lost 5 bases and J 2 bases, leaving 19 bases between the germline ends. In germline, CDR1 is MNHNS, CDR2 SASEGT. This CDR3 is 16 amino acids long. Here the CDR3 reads CASSPSRSGAPYEQYF. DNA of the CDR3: TGTGCCAGCAGTCCTTCCCGGTCGGGAGCCCCCTACGAGCAGTACTTC.

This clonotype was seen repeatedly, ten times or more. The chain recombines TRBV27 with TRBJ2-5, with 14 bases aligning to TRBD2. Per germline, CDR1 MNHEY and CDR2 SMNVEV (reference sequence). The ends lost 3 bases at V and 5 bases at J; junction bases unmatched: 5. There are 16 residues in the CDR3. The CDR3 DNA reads TGTGCCAGCAGTTTCTCGACTAGCGGGAGGGTTGAGACCCAGTACTTC. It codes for CASSFSTSGRVETQYF.

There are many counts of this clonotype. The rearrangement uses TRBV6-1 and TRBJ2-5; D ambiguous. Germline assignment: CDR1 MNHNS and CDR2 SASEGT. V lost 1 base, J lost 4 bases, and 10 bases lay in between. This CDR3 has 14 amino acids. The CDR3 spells CASSEGRVGETQYF. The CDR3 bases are TGTGCCAGCAGTGAAGGAAGGGTGGGAGAGACCCAGTACTTC.

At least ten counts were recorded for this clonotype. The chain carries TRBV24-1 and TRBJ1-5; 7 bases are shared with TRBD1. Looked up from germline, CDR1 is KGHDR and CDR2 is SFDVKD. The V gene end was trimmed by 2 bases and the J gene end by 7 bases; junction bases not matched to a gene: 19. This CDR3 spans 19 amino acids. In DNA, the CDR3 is TGTGCCACCAGTGATTCGGGCCCCGCAGAGACAGGGAACAAGCAGCCCCAGCATTTT. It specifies CATSDSGPAETGNKQPQHF.

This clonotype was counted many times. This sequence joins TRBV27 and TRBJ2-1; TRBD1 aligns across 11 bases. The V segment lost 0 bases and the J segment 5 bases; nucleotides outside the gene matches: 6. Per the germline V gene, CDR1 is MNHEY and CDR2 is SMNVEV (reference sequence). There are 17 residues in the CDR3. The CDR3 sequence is CASSLSPGTGGNNEQFF. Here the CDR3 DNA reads TGTGCCAGCAGTTTATCTCCGGGGACAGGGGGTAACAATGAGCAGTTCTTC.